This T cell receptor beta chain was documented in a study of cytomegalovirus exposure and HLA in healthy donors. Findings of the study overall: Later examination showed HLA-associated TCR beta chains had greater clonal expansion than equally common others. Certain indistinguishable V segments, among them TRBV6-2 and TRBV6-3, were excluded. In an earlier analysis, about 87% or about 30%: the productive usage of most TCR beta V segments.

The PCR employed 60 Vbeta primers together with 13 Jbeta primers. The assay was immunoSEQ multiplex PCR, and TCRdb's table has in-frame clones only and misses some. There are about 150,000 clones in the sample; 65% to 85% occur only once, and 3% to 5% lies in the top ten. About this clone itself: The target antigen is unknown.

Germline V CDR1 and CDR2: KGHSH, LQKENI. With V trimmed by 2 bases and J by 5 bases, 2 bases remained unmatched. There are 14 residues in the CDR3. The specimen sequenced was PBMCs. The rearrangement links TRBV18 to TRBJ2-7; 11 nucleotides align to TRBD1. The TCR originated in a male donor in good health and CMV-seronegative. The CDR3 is CASSPRTGGDEQYF. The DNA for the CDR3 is TGTGCCAGCTCACCAAGGACAGGGGGCGACGAGCAGTACTTC.